The rows below give T cell receptor beta chains drawn from one sample of a study of beta chain features in type 1 diabetes. Libraries were prepared by immunoSEQ multiplex PCR; TCRdb keeps only in-frame clonotypes and omits some of them. This sample has roughly 14,000 clones, with 40% to 55% found just once. Sequencing was done on a sample of stem cell memory CD4+ T cells from blood. The receptors were sampled from a woman between 35 and 50 years old in good health. CDR3s include the opening cysteine and the closing phenylalanine or tryptophan. Each record gives: J gene, D gene, clone size, V gene, CDR3 protein, CDR3 DNA. A D gene is named only where the DNA matches it firmly. Clone sizes are given selectively: once, few, many, or a class where the clone is expanded.

j_call: TRBJ1-2; d_call: NA; clone_size: few; v_call: TRBV7-9; cdr3_aa: CASSTTGYGYTF; cdr3_nt: TGTGCCAGCAGCACTACAGGGTATGGCTACACCTTC
j_call: TRBJ1-2; d_call: NA; clone_size: NA; v_call: TRBV2; cdr3_aa: CASVPAGANYGYTF; cdr3_nt: TGTGCCAGCGTTCCAGCGGGGGCTAACTATGGCTACACCTTC
j_call: TRBJ2-6; d_call: NA; clone_size: few; v_call: TRBV4-1; cdr3_aa: CASSRIGANVLTF; cdr3_nt: TGCGCCAGCAGCCGTATAGGGGCCAACGTCCTGACTTTC
j_call: TRBJ1-2; d_call: NA; clone_size: NA; v_call: TRBV7-2; cdr3_aa: CASSLGINYGYTF; cdr3_nt: TGTGCCAGCAGCCTCGGGATTAACTATGGCTACACCTTC
j_call: TRBJ2-7; d_call: NA; clone_size: NA; v_call: TRBV5-5; cdr3_aa: CASSRLGSSYEQYF; cdr3_nt: TGTGCCAGCAGCCGACTGGGTAGCTCCTACGAGCAGTACTTC
j_call: TRBJ2-1; d_call: TRBD1; clone_size: few; v_call: TRBV2; cdr3_aa: CATTDRGDEQFF; cdr3_nt: TGTGCCACTACAGACAGGGGCGATGAGCAGTTCTTC
j_call: TRBJ2-1; d_call: TRBD2; clone_size: NA; v_call: TRBV4-3; cdr3_aa: CASSQDRSSGGLSRQFF; cdr3_nt: TGCGCCAGCAGCCAAGATCGGTCTAGCGGGGGGCTCAGTAGGCAGTTCTTC
j_call: TRBJ2-7; d_call: TRBD1; clone_size: few; v_call: TRBV11-2; cdr3_aa: CASSFGQGVYEQYF; cdr3_nt: TGTGCCAGCAGCTTCGGACAGGGAGTCTACGAGCAGTACTTC
j_call: TRBJ2-7; d_call: NA; clone_size: NA; v_call: TRBV11-2; cdr3_aa: CASSLAHRDYEQYF; cdr3_nt: TGTGCCAGCAGCTTAGCGCACAGGGACTACGAGCAGTACTTC
j_call: TRBJ1-2; d_call: NA; clone_size: NA; v_call: TRBV7-9; cdr3_aa: CASSPTEYYGYTF; cdr3_nt: TGTGCCAGCAGCCCGACAGAATACTATGGCTACACCTTC
j_call: TRBJ1-1; d_call: TRBD1; clone_size: few; v_call: TRBV19; cdr3_aa: CASSSFPGQGRLNTEAFF; cdr3_nt: TGTGCCAGTAGTTCATTCCCCGGACAGGGACGTTTGAACACTGAAGCTTTCTTT
j_call: TRBJ1-3; d_call: NA; clone_size: NA; v_call: TRBV6-5; cdr3_aa: CASRGSGSSGNTIYF; cdr3_nt: TGTGCCAGCAGGGGGAGCGGGAGCTCTGGAAACACCATATATTTT
j_call: TRBJ2-7; d_call: NA; clone_size: NA; v_call: TRBV6-5; cdr3_aa: CASSPTGALTYF; cdr3_nt: TGTGCCAGCAGTCCGACAGGAGCTCTGACGTACTTC
j_call: TRBJ2-3; d_call: NA; clone_size: few; v_call: TRBV4-3; cdr3_aa: CASSQDPRSGAVTDTQYF; cdr3_nt: TGCGCCAGCAGCCAAGACCCCCGCTCAGGGGCGGTCACAGATACGCAGTATTTT
j_call: TRBJ2-1; d_call: TRBD2; clone_size: NA; v_call: TRBV28; cdr3_aa: CASRRRGGSYNEQFF; cdr3_nt: TGTGCCAGCAGGCGACGGGGGGGCTCCTACAATGAGCAGTTCTTC
j_call: TRBJ2-3; d_call: NA; clone_size: few; v_call: TRBV10-3; cdr3_aa: CAIRPTSGADTQYF; cdr3_nt: TGTGCCATCAGACCGACCTCCGGGGCAGATACGCAGTATTTT
j_call: TRBJ2-5; d_call: TRBD1; clone_size: NA; v_call: TRBV15; cdr3_aa: CATSRDREETQYF; cdr3_nt: TGTGCCACCAGCCGAGACAGGGAAGAGACCCAGTACTTC
j_call: TRBJ2-5; d_call: NA; clone_size: few; v_call: TRBV5-1; cdr3_aa: CASSLAPPETQYF; cdr3_nt: TGCGCCAGCAGCTTGGCCCCCCCGGAGACCCAGTACTTC
j_call: TRBJ1-4; d_call: NA; clone_size: NA; v_call: TRBV11-2; cdr3_aa: CASSLDRGNEKLFF; cdr3_nt: TGTGCCAGCAGCTTAGACCGGGGGAATGAAAAACTGTTTTTT
j_call: TRBJ2-3; d_call: NA; clone_size: NA; v_call: TRBV7-8; cdr3_aa: CASSFFLGGGTDTQYF; cdr3_nt: TGTGCCAGCAGCTTTTTTCTGGGGGGAGGCACAGATACGCAGTATTTT
j_call: TRBJ2-7; d_call: NA; clone_size: few; v_call: TRBV28; cdr3_aa: CASSFSNRVEQYF; cdr3_nt: TGTGCCAGCAGTTTTTCCAACAGGGTTGAGCAGTACTTC
j_call: TRBJ2-3; d_call: TRBD1; clone_size: few; v_call: TRBV5-1; cdr3_aa: CASSLGQAIDTQYF; cdr3_nt: TGCGCCAGCAGCCTGGGACAGGCGATAGATACGCAGTATTTT
j_call: TRBJ2-7; d_call: NA; clone_size: NA; v_call: TRBV13; cdr3_aa: CASSAIKGRASSYEQYF; cdr3_nt: TGTGCCAGCAGCGCGATAAAAGGGCGGGCCAGCTCCTACGAGCAGTACTTC
j_call: TRBJ2-4; d_call: TRBD2; clone_size: NA; v_call: TRBV7-9; cdr3_aa: CASSLWTSGGGNIQYF; cdr3_nt: TGTGCCAGCAGCTTATGGACTAGCGGGGGGGGAAACATTCAGTACTTC
j_call: TRBJ1-2; d_call: NA; clone_size: few; v_call: TRBV29-1; cdr3_aa: CSVEATKYGYTF; cdr3_nt: TGCAGCGTTGAGGCCACAAAATATGGCTACACCTTC
j_call: TRBJ2-1; d_call: TRBD1; clone_size: NA; v_call: TRBV6-1; cdr3_aa: CASSGSTRDSSYNEQFF; cdr3_nt: TGTGCCAGCAGTGGGAGTACCCGGGACAGCTCCTACAATGAGCAGTTCTTC
j_call: TRBJ2-5; d_call: NA; clone_size: NA; v_call: TRBV2; cdr3_aa: CASIGGYIPLETQYF; cdr3_nt: TGTGCCAGCATTGGGGGGTATATCCCCCTAGAGACCCAGTACTTC
j_call: TRBJ1-4; d_call: NA; clone_size: few; v_call: TRBV7-7; cdr3_aa: CASIRQRLELFF; cdr3_nt: TGTGCTAGCATCCGACAGAGACTTGAACTGTTTTTT
j_call: TRBJ2-5; d_call: NA; clone_size: NA; v_call: TRBV19; cdr3_aa: CASRPTIVETQYF; cdr3_nt: TGTGCCAGTAGACCTACTATCGTCGAGACCCAGTACTTC
j_call: TRBJ1-3; d_call: TRBD1; clone_size: NA; v_call: TRBV7-8; cdr3_aa: CASSPISGTGGAGNTIYF; cdr3_nt: TGTGCCAGCAGCCCCATATCTGGGACAGGGGGCGCGGGAAACACCATATATTTT
j_call: TRBJ1-2; d_call: NA; clone_size: few; v_call: TRBV25-1; cdr3_aa: CASSEWLDYGYTF; cdr3_nt: TGTGCCAGCAGTGAATGGCTGGACTATGGCTACACCTTC
j_call: TRBJ1-1; d_call: TRBD1; clone_size: NA; v_call: TRBV2; cdr3_aa: CASRSTGGRTEAFF; cdr3_nt: TGTGCCAGCAGATCGACAGGGGGCCGAACTGAAGCTTTCTTT
j_call: TRBJ1-1; d_call: NA; clone_size: NA; v_call: TRBV2; cdr3_aa: CASSVRTMNTEAFF; cdr3_nt: TGTGCCAGCAGTGTGCGGACAATGAACACTGAAGCTTTCTTT
j_call: TRBJ2-3; d_call: TRBD2; clone_size: NA; v_call: TRBV19; cdr3_aa: CASSVASGGTTDTQYF; cdr3_nt: TGTGCCAGTAGTGTAGCTAGCGGGGGGACCACAGATACGCAGTATTTT
j_call: TRBJ2-5; d_call: NA; clone_size: NA; v_call: TRBV5-4; cdr3_aa: CASSLVFKQETQYF; cdr3_nt: TGTGCCAGCAGCTTGGTGTTCAAACAAGAGACCCAGTACTTC
j_call: TRBJ1-1; d_call: TRBD1; clone_size: few; v_call: TRBV6-5; cdr3_aa: CASSYSTGVKAFF; cdr3_nt: TGTGCCAGCAGTTACTCGACAGGGGTTAAAGCTTTCTTT
j_call: TRBJ1-4; d_call: NA; clone_size: few; v_call: TRBV11-2; cdr3_aa: CASSRGPGTNEKLFF; cdr3_nt: TGTGCCAGCAGTCGAGGCCCCGGGACTAATGAAAAACTGTTTTTT
j_call: TRBJ1-4; d_call: TRBD1; clone_size: NA; v_call: TRBV18; cdr3_aa: CASSPNLAGQGDEKLFF; cdr3_nt: TGTGCCAGCTCACCGAACTTGGCGGGACAGGGTGATGAAAAACTGTTTTTT
j_call: TRBJ2-7; d_call: NA; clone_size: NA; v_call: TRBV11-2; cdr3_aa: CASSLTRDYEQYF; cdr3_nt: TGTGCCAGCAGCTTAACCAGGGACTACGAGCAGTACTTC
j_call: TRBJ2-7; d_call: TRBD2; clone_size: few; v_call: TRBV5-5; cdr3_aa: CASSLGLADAYEQYF; cdr3_nt: TGTGCCAGCAGCTTGGGACTAGCGGATGCCTACGAGCAGTACTTC
j_call: TRBJ2-5; d_call: NA; clone_size: NA; v_call: TRBV4-3; cdr3_aa: CASSQGLEETQYF; cdr3_nt: TGCGCCAGCAGCCAGGGACTTGAAGAGACCCAGTACTTC
j_call: TRBJ2-1; d_call: NA; clone_size: NA; v_call: TRBV6-1; cdr3_aa: CASVDFASYNEQFF; cdr3_nt: TGTGCCAGCGTCGACTTCGCCTCCTACAATGAGCAGTTCTTC
j_call: TRBJ2-7; d_call: NA; clone_size: NA; v_call: TRBV5-4; cdr3_aa: CASSQGDGFSSYEQYF; cdr3_nt: TGTGCCAGCAGCCAAGGGGATGGTTTCTCCTCCTACGAGCAGTACTTC
j_call: TRBJ2-7; d_call: NA; clone_size: NA; v_call: TRBV2; cdr3_aa: CASSVASYEQYF; cdr3_nt: TGTGCCAGCAGTGTCGCCAGCTACGAGCAGTACTTC
j_call: TRBJ2-7; d_call: NA; clone_size: NA; v_call: TRBV2; cdr3_aa: CASRAYEQYF; cdr3_nt: TGTGCCAGCAGAGCTTACGAGCAGTACTTC
j_call: TRBJ2-4; d_call: NA; clone_size: few; v_call: TRBV6-6; cdr3_aa: CASSSWTGGSSGIQYF; cdr3_nt: TGTGCCAGCAGTTCCTGGACAGGAGGGTCCTCGGGCATTCAGTACTTC
j_call: TRBJ2-5; d_call: NA; clone_size: NA; v_call: TRBV5-1; cdr3_aa: CASSLGIQGGAQETQYF; cdr3_nt: TGCGCCAGCAGCTTGGGCATACAGGGAGGGGCTCAAGAGACCCAGTACTTC
j_call: TRBJ2-1; d_call: TRBD1; clone_size: NA; v_call: TRBV19; cdr3_aa: CASSFKSGQGFLFF; cdr3_nt: TGTGCCAGTAGTTTTAAATCAGGACAGGGATTTTTGTTCTTC